The 20 T cell receptor beta chains below come from one sample, sequenced in a study of response to subunit inactivated influenza vaccine. TCRdb independently ran MiXCR on the RT-PCR reads; one entry per CDR3 protein. The table records roughly 520,000 distinct CDR3 sequences, about 25% of them present only once. The specimen was CD4+ T cells sorted from PBMCs, collected less than 6 days after vaccination. The receptors here all came from a man in his forties or fifties who received an inactivated influenza vaccine.

This clonotype was seen a few times. The chain has TRBV12-3 or TRBV12-4 and TRBJ1-2, with D unresolved. With 6 bases removed from V and 4 bases from J, the gap between germline ends came to 12 bases. The CDR3 is 13 amino acids. For the CDR3, the DNA is TGTGCCAGCAGCCAACCCGGGCTCTATGGCTACACCTTC. It is translated as CASSQPGLYGYTF.

The table lists this clonotype with a few counts. The chain employs TRBV11-2 and TRBJ2-2; no clear D gene. This CDR3 region has 16 residues. V gave up 1 base and J gave up 1 base, with 10 bases separating them. Germline CDR1 and CDR2: SGHAT and FQNNGV. DNA for the CDR3: TGTGCCAGCAGCTTAGCAGTCAGAGTGAACACCGGGGAGCTGTTTTTT. Translation: CASSLAVRVNTGELFF.

This clonotype has only a few counts. V gene TRBV6-1 combines with J gene TRBJ1-4, with no clear D. The germline V gene has CDR1 MNHNS and CDR2 SASEGT. Trimming pared 6 bases from V and 9 bases from J, leaving 17 bases between. The CDR3 sequence is 14 residues long. CDR3 residues: CASSPTREGKKLFF. CDR3 DNA: TGTGCCAGCAGCCCCACGAGGGAAGGTAAAAAACTGTTTTTT.

This chain connects TRBV12-3 or TRBV12-4 to TRBJ2-4; D remains ambiguous. The V and J ends lost 3 bases and 0 bases respectively, with 12 bases between them. CDR3 length: 16 amino acids. The chain's CDR3 is CASSFEVAAAKNIQYF. In DNA, the CDR3 is TGTGCCAGCAGTTTTGAGGTGGCAGCAGCCAAAAACATTCAGTACTTC.

The rearrangement uses TRBV11-3 and TRBJ2-2; D unresolved. Trimming removed 0 bases at V and 4 bases at J, with 6 bases between. The germline CDR1 and CDR2 sequences are SGHNT and YENEEA. The CDR3 extends over 14 amino acids. The CDR3 loop is CASSLDQVTGELFF. CDR3 bases: TGTGCCAGCAGCTTAGATCAAGTCACCGGGGAGCTGTTTTTT.

This clonotype has a handful of counts. This chain joins TRBV20-1 and TRBJ2-3; the D gene could be TRBD1 or TRBD2 (5 bases each). Germline V CDR1 and CDR2: DFQATT, SNEGSKA (reference sequence). The V gene lost 6 bases and the J gene lost 4 bases, with 20 bases spanning the gap. The CDR3 has 15 amino acids. The CDR3 region has the DNA TGCAGTGCCTCTAGGACACGGGCGAGGGCAGATACGCAGTATTTT. Translating gives CSASRTRARADTQYF.

This clonotype occurred a few times. CDR3 loop: CASSLGPPSTEAFF. In DNA form, the CDR3 reads TGTGCCAGCAGCCTGGGACCTCCTAGCACTGAAGCTTTCTTT. The chain has TRBV7-3 and TRBJ1-1; D is possibly TRBD1 (5 bases). The CDR3 runs 14 residues. V dropped 5 bases and J dropped 4 bases, with 14 bases sitting between them. The V gene's germline CDR1 is SGHTA and CDR2 FQGTGA.

Regarding this clonotype: At one end the junction does not follow the germline gene, possibly because of a read error. This chain uses TRBV5-1 with TRBJ2-5, with 8 bases that match TRBD2. The germline gives CDR1 SGHRS, CDR2 YFSETQ. CDR3 size: 14 residues. CDR3 sequence: CASRLDSGDETQYF. The CDR3 DNA reads as TGCGCCAGCCGCTTAGATAGCGGGGATGAGACCCAGTACTTC.

This clonotype appeared a few times. The chain joins TRBV5-1 to TRBJ1-6; D remains unclear. The V end lost 0 bases, the J end lost 10 bases, and 11 bases lay between the germline ends. CDR1 and CDR2 from the germline V gene are SGHRS and YFSETQ. The CDR3 covers 14 residues. The CDR3 DNA reads as TGCGCCAGCAGCTTGGTAGGTTTCGGCTCACCCCTCCACTTT. This encodes CASSLVGFGSPLHF. The full variable domain, its missing parts supplied by reference TRBV5-1 and TRBJ1-6, is KAGVTQTPRYLIKTRGQQVTLSCSPISGHRSVSWYQQTPGQGLQFLFEYFSETQRNKGNFPGRFSGRQFSNSRSEMNVSTLELGDSALYLCASSLVGFGSPLHFGNGTRLTVT.

This clonotype was counted a few times. The chain employs TRBV5-5 and TRBJ1-6; 10 nucleotides agree with TRBD1. Unmatched junction bases numbered 12, after V lost 1 base and J lost 14 bases. This CDR3 is built from 16 residues. Germline lookup yields CDR1 SGHKS and CDR2 YYEKEE (reference sequence). CDR3 protein: CASSLSATGGTRALHF. The CDR3 coding sequence is TGTGCCAGCAGCTTGTCCGCGACAGGGGGCACCAGGGCCCTCCACTTT.

In this sample, this clonotype turned up a few times. V gene TRBV20-1 combines with J gene TRBJ1-6; D is unclear. Trimming pared 3 bases from V and 9 bases from J, leaving 15 bases between. There are 14 residues in the CDR3. Germline V gives CDR1 DFQATT, CDR2 SNEGSKA (reference sequence). The CDR3 coding sequence is TGCAGTGCTAGCGGCTCCCTGAGTCCTTCACCCCTCCACTTT. This sequence encodes CSASGSLSPSPLHF.

This rearrangement joins TRBV5-1 to TRBJ1-6; 7 bases align to TRBD1. The CDR3 contains 13 residues. Germline trimming cut 6 bases from V and 7 bases from J; bases unmatched to any gene: 4. Germline CDR1 is SGHRS and CDR2 is YFSETQ. The CDR3 sequence: CASTGTENSPLHF. CDR3 bases: TGCGCCAGCACTGGGACAGAGAATTCACCCCTCCACTTT.

This clonotype was seen repeatedly, ten times or more. The rearrangement joins TRBV29-1 to TRBJ2-7, with 9 positions matching TRBD2. CDR3 length: 13 amino acids. The V and J ends lost 5 bases and 2 bases, in that order; junction bases with no gene match: 4. Germline CDR1 reads SQVTM; CDR2 reads ANQGSEA. The CDR3, as DNA: TGCAGCGTTTCAGTAGCGGGAGCCTACGAGCAGTACTTC. Its translation: CSVSVAGAYEQYF.

This rearrangement joins TRBV29-1 to TRBJ2-2; D may match TRBD1 or TRBD2 (5 bases each). The ends were cut back, 6 bases at V and 2 bases at J, with 7 bases in the middle. CDR3 length equals 12 residues. The germline V gene encodes CDR1 SQVTM and CDR2 ANQGSEA. The CDR3: CSVGENTGELFF. The CDR3 region has the DNA TGCAGCGTGGGGGAAAACACCGGGGAGCTGTTTTTT.

V gene TRBV12-3 or TRBV12-4 combines with J gene TRBJ1-1; D unresolved. Trimming stripped 5 bases from V and 6 bases from J, with 16 bases between. The CDR3 has 14 amino acids. The CDR3 loop is CASSNSFAGPEAFF. The CDR3 DNA reads as TGTGCCAGCAGTAATAGCTTCGCCGGTCCTGAAGCTTTCTTT.

This clonotype has only a few counts. The genes are TRBV18 and TRBJ2-3; unclear D gene. Germline V lookup: CDR1 KGHSH, CDR2 LQKENI. V was clipped by 3 bases and J by 2 bases, with 9 bases between them. This CDR3 has 14 amino acids. The chain's CDR3 is CASSPGSYTDTQYF. The CDR3, as DNA: TGTGCCAGCTCACCCGGGTCTTACACAGATACGCAGTATTTT.

The chain couples TRBV9 to TRBJ2-2, with TRBD1 identical over 8 bases. V lost 4 bases to trimming and J lost 4 bases; unmatched junction nucleotides: 3. Germline values: CDR1 SGDLS, CDR2 YYNGEE. The CDR3 runs 14 residues. This chain's CDR3 is CASSMGQVTGELFF. CDR3 in DNA: TGTGCCAGCAGCATGGGACAGGTCACCGGGGAGCTGTTTTTT.

In its sample, this clonotype was seen a few times. The chain joins TRBV10-3 to TRBJ2-1, with D perhaps TRBD1 (5 bases). The CDR3 totals 12 residues. V was trimmed by 10 bases and J by 4 bases, leaving 11 bases between them. Germline loops: CDR1 ENHRY, CDR2 SYGVKD. CDR3 loop: CATADRYNEQFF. CDR3 sequence (DNA): TGTGCCACCGCCGACAGATACAATGAGCAGTTCTTC.

J is TRBJ2-1 and V is TRBV12-3 or TRBV12-4, with D unclear. The CDR3 loop spans 13 amino acids. Trimming removed 7 bases from V and 4 bases from J, with 11 bases in between. The CDR3 loop reads CASTSYSYNEQFF. The CDR3 region has the DNA TGTGCCAGCACCTCTTATTCTTACAATGAGCAGTTCTTC.

This sequence joins TRBV5-4 and TRBJ2-1; 9 bases match TRBD2. CDR3 length: 16 residues. After removal of 0 bases from V and 6 bases from J, the junction contained 7 bases not matched to a gene. CDR1 and CDR2 (germline): SGHNT, YYREEE (reference sequence). CDR3 amino acids: CASSLGASGASNEQFF. As DNA, the CDR3 is TGTGCCAGCAGCTTGGGGGCTAGCGGGGCCTCCAATGAGCAGTTCTTC.